The 32 T cell receptor beta chains listed next were all sequenced from one sample in a study of T cell repertoires in cytomegalovirus infection. Antigen specificity for these receptors is unknown. Using its own MiXCR run on the reads, TCRdb lists one record per CDR3 protein. The sample has about 500,000 distinct CDR3 sequences; around a third are singletons. The material sequenced was cultured PBMCs, taken from culture after CMV antigen stimulation. The receptors derive from a human donor in good health (CMV status not recorded). Some clones in this sample may be carry-over from other donors' samples.

This chain links TRBV24-1 with TRBJ2-1, with 11 bases fitting TRBD2. With V trimmed by 3 bases and J by 7 bases, 7 bases remained unmatched. This CDR3 spans 16 amino acids. Per the germline V gene, CDR1 is KGHDR and CDR2 is SFDVKD. The CDR3 is CATSDPLLAGGNEQFF. The CDR3 bases are TGTGCCACCAGTGATCCACTTCTAGCGGGAGGTAATGAGCAGTTCTTC.

The chain recombines TRBV5-1 with TRBJ2-1; D not certain. Germline V gene data show CDR1 as SGHRS and CDR2 as YFSETQ. V shed 0 bases and J shed 7 bases, with 20 bases lying between them. The CDR3 is 17 residues long. As DNA, the CDR3 is TGCGCCAGCAGCTTGGAGTTGGGCAGCCTCATCGGGAATGAGCAGTTCTTC. Its protein is CASSLELGSLIGNEQFF.

In its sample, this clonotype was seen a few times. This chain uses TRBV12-3 or TRBV12-4 with TRBJ2-2, with 9 bases identical to TRBD1. The CDR3 is 13 residues long. V lost 6 bases, J lost 6 bases, and 2 bases stayed unmatched. The CDR3 spells CASSGTGPGELFF. The CDR3 DNA reads as TGTGCCAGCAGCGGGACAGGGCCCGGGGAGCTGTTTTTT.

The chain uses TRBV5-5 and TRBJ2-1; D is uncertain. Germline loops: CDR1 SGHKS, CDR2 YYEKEE (reference sequence). V gave up 3 bases and J gave up 0 bases, with 10 bases separating them. CDR3 size: 15 residues. The CDR3 DNA follows: TGTGCCAGCAGCTCGGACCCAAGCTCCTACAATGAGCAGTTCTTC. Translation gives CASSSDPSSYNEQFF.

This clonotype was observed a handful of times. The chain joins TRBV7-2 to TRBJ2-2, with 9 bases fitting TRBD1. The trim removed 8 bases at V and 4 bases at J, leaving 8 bases unmatched. This CDR3 contains 15 residues. Germline CDR1 reads SGHTA; CDR2 reads FQGNSA. DNA for the CDR3: TGTGCCAGCTTCTTCGGGGACAGGGCCACCGGGGAGCTGTTTTTT. As protein: CASFFGDRATGELFF.

This clonotype has more than one count but fewer than ten. J is TRBJ1-2 and V is TRBV12-3 or TRBV12-4; the D gene is possibly TRBD1 (5 bases). The CDR3 consists of 12 residues. Trimming pared 3 bases from V and 8 bases from J, leaving 10 bases between. DNA of the CDR3: TGTGCCAGCAGTTTTAGAAGGGACGGCTACACCTTC. This gives the protein CASSFRRDGYTF.

V is TRBV20-1 and J is TRBJ2-1; weak D call: TRBD2 (6 bases). The CDR3 runs 14 residues. Germline V gives CDR1 DFQATT, CDR2 SNEGSKA (reference sequence). V lost 2 bases, J lost 3 bases, and 11 bases lay in between. CDR3 coding DNA: TGCAGTGCTAGACGGGAGTCGGGCTACAATGAGCAGTTCTTC. It translates to CSARRESGYNEQFF.

This clonotype was recorded once. At one of its ends the junction is not consistent with the germline gene, which may arise from a read error. This sequence joins TRBV7-6 and TRBJ1-5; the D is unclear. Germline lookup yields CDR1 SGHVS and CDR2 FNYEAQ. CDR3 length: 17 residues. The CDR3, as DNA: TGTGCCAGCAGCTCGGGTCGCGGTTTGTGGAACAATCAGCCCCAGCAATTT. Translation: CASSSGRGLWNNQPQQF.

The genes are TRBV12-3 or TRBV12-4 and TRBJ2-4, with TRBD2 identical over 9 bases. The CDR3 loop spans 13 amino acids. Trimming at V came to 7 bases and at J to 6 bases, leaving 4 bases not matched to a gene. The CDR3 region is CASNSGRGNIQYF. The CDR3 DNA sequence: TGTGCCAGCAATAGCGGGAGAGGAAACATTCAGTACTTC.

In its sample, this clonotype was seen a few times. This rearrangement joins TRBV7-2 to TRBJ2-3; TRBD1 matches 7 bases. The CDR3 is 14 amino acids. Germline loops: CDR1 SGHTA, CDR2 FQGNSA. V trimming: 5 bases; J trimming: 5 bases; junction bases outside the gene matches: 7. The DNA for the CDR3 is TGTGCCAGCAGCGTGACAGGGATTGGAGATACGCAGTATTTT. Its protein is CASSVTGIGDTQYF.

The chain has TRBV28 and TRBJ2-5; D is ambiguous. Germline loops: CDR1 MDHEN, CDR2 SYDVKM. The CDR3 is made up of 12 amino acids. The V gene lost 7 bases and the J gene lost 7 bases, with 13 bases spanning the gap. CDR3 in amino acids: CASTRPPGTQYF. The CDR3 nucleotides read TGTGCCAGCACCCGACCCCCCGGGACCCAGTACTTC. Combining the CDR3 with reference TRBV28 and TRBJ2-5 gives the whole variable domain DVKVTQSSRYLVKRTGEKVFLECVQDMDHENMFWYRQDPGLGLRLIYFSYDVKMKEKGDIPEGYSVSREKKERFSLILESASTNQTSMYLCASTRPPGTQYFGPGTRLLVL.

This clonotype has just a few counts. V gene TRBV23-1 combines with J gene TRBJ1-1, with 7 nucleotides matching TRBD1. TRBV23-1 is classed as an ORF, of uncertain function. The trim removed 4 bases at V and 5 bases at J, leaving 13 bases unmatched. The CDR3 consists of 16 residues. The CDR3 here is CASSPPTGWGRTEAFF. For the CDR3, the DNA is TGCGCCAGCAGTCCCCCGACAGGGTGGGGTAGAACTGAAGCTTTCTTT.

Here the CDR3 reads CASSGYKTYNEQFF. The CDR3 region has the DNA TGTGCCAGCAGTGGATACAAGACCTACAATGAGCAGTTCTTC. The rearrangement joins TRBV6-1 to TRBJ2-1; D unresolved. Germline V CDR1 and CDR2: MNHNS, SASEGT. The CDR3 covers 14 residues. V lost 4 bases to trimming and J lost 2 bases, with 9 bases between them.

The J gene is TRBJ1-5, the V gene TRBV6-2 or TRBV6-3; weak D call: TRBD1 (5 bases). The CDR3 length is 17 residues. Between the trimmed V and J ends, which lost 1 base and 0 bases, there was a span of 13 bases. Germline CDR1 MNHEY, CDR2 SVGEGT. CDR3 residues: CASSYFKTAYSNQPQHF. CDR3 DNA sequence: TGTGCCAGCAGTTACTTTAAGACAGCATATAGCAATCAGCCCCAGCATTTT.

This chain uses TRBV12-3 or TRBV12-4 with TRBJ2-3, with D perhaps TRBD2 (10 bases). There are 19 residues in the CDR3. V was cut by 0 bases and J by 11 bases, with 30 bases left in between. CDR3 amino acids: CASSLAQGASGSSPGVQYF. The CDR3 nucleotides are TGTGCCAGCAGTTTAGCACAGGGGGCTAGCGGGAGTTCTCCCGGCGTGCAGTATTTT.

On this clonotype: An end of the junction differs from the germline gene, which may be a read error. V and J are TRBV7-2 and TRBJ1-2; 8 nucleotides agree with TRBD1. In germline, CDR1 is SGHTA, CDR2 FQGNSA. This CDR3 is 15 amino acids long. The CDR3 nucleotides read TGTGCCAGCACCTTACCTGGACAGGGTAACTACGGCTACACCTTC. This translates into CASTLPGQGNYGYTF.

The chain combines TRBV6-2 or TRBV6-3 with TRBJ2-1; TRBD1 matches at 11 bases. Per the germline V gene, CDR1 is MNHEY and CDR2 is SVGEGT. The CDR3 covers 15 residues. V shed 2 bases, J shed 8 bases, and the junction held 5 bases outside the gene matches. CDR3 coding DNA: TGTGCCAGCAGTTACAGGACAGGGGGCAGGTATGAGCAGTTCTTC. This encodes CASSYRTGGRYEQFF.

This clonotype showed up just a few times. V usage is TRBV11-2 and J usage is TRBJ2-1; D not certain. CDR3 length: 11 residues. The ends were cut back, 10 bases at V and 6 bases at J, with 10 bases in the middle. Per the germline V gene, CDR1 is SGHAT and CDR2 is FQNNGV. CDR3: CAIKERNEQFF. The DNA of the CDR3 is TGTGCCATAAAGGAACGCAATGAGCAGTTCTTC.

The rearrangement joins TRBV27 to TRBJ2-2; 7 bases line up with TRBD2. CDR1 and CDR2 from the germline V gene are MNHEY and SMNVEV (reference sequence). Losses at the gene ends were 8 bases for V and 5 bases for J; bases not matched to a gene: 8. This CDR3 contains 14 residues. The CDR3 reads CASQAGWRTGELFF. DNA of the CDR3: TGTGCCAGCCAAGCGGGATGGAGGACCGGGGAGCTGTTTTTT.

This clonotype has a single count. The rearrangement links TRBV7-4 to TRBJ1-2; weak D call: TRBD1 (5 bases). CDR3 length: 15 amino acids. Germline-derived CDR1 and CDR2 are SGHVT and SQSDAQ. Trimming left V 7 bases short and J 1 base short, with 16 bases between. In DNA, the CDR3 is TGTGCCAGCACTCCCTCGGGGGACCGTAACTATGGCTACACCTTC. Its protein is CASTPSGDRNYGYTF.

This clonotype showed up just a few times. This chain joins TRBV28 and TRBJ2-7; D unresolved. This CDR3 contains 13 residues. The ends were cut back, 9 bases at V and 1 base at J, with 13 bases in the middle. The germline V gene has CDR1 MDHEN and CDR2 SYDVKM. The DNA for the CDR3 is TGTGCCAGTTCCGATACGGGTTCCTACGAGCAGTACTTC. It is translated as CASSDTGSYEQYF.

V is TRBV30 and J is TRBJ2-7; no clear D. With 0 bases removed from V and 4 bases from J, the gap between germline ends came to 16 bases. The germline V gene has CDR1 GTSNPN and CDR2 SVGIG (reference sequence). The CDR3 loop spans 15 amino acids. The CDR3: CAWSVEIGEAYEQYV. The CDR3 coding sequence is TGTGCCTGGAGTGTGGAGATTGGGGAAGCGTACGAGCAGTACGTC.

This clonotype turned up a few times. The V and J genes are TRBV12-3 or TRBV12-4 and TRBJ1-1, with 7 bases matching TRBD1. The length of the CDR3 is 14 residues. After removal of 5 bases from V and 4 bases from J, the junction contained 7 bases not matched to a gene. The CDR3 is CASSRTGEGTEAFF. The CDR3, as DNA: TGTGCCAGCAGTCGCACAGGGGAGGGCACTGAAGCTTTCTTT.

This clonotype was detected a few times. The gene calls are TRBV7-2 and TRBJ2-4, with TRBD2 identical over 10 bases. This CDR3 region has 16 residues. J gave up 1 base and V 4 bases, and 4 bases lay outside the gene matches. Germline V gene sequence: CDR1 SGHTA, CDR2 FQGNSA. The CDR3 spells CASSSSGSSAKNIQYF. The CDR3 DNA reads as TGTGCCAGCAGCTCTAGCGGGAGTAGTGCCAAAAACATTCAGTACTTC.

The chain joins TRBV6-2 or TRBV6-3 to TRBJ1-2; the D gene is possibly TRBD1 (6 bases). This CDR3 has 13 residues. Trimming shortened V by 7 bases and J by 4 bases, and 13 bases separated the two germline ends. CDR1 MNHEY and CDR2 SVGEGT come from the germline V gene. The CDR3, as DNA: TGTGCCAGCAAAAGGCGGGACACCTATGGCTACACCTTC. It yields the protein CASKRRDTYGYTF.

J is TRBJ2-2 and V is TRBV6-2 or TRBV6-3, with D perhaps matching TRBD1 (5 bases). Germline assignment: CDR1 MNHEY and CDR2 SVGEGT. Trimming removed 4 bases from V and 6 bases from J, with 15 bases in between. The CDR3 is made up of 15 amino acids. The chain's CDR3 is CASSSTTVFAGELFF. CDR3 nucleotide sequence: TGTGCCAGCAGTTCTACGACAGTCTTTGCCGGGGAGCTGTTTTTT.

This clonotype was seen a few times. The chain joins TRBV11-3 to TRBJ2-3; D unclear. Deletions cut 1 base from V and 4 bases from J, with 18 bases between. CDR1 and CDR2 from the germline V gene are SGHNT and YENEEA. The CDR3 is made up of 17 amino acids. The CDR3 region is CASSLGRWGRKADTQYF. DNA for the CDR3: TGTGCCAGCAGCTTAGGACGGTGGGGTAGGAAGGCAGATACGCAGTATTTT.

V is TRBV29-1 and J is TRBJ2-5; 13 bases align to TRBD2. Trimming removed 6 bases from V and 4 bases from J; junction bases left unmatched: 8. Germline V CDR1 and CDR2: SQVTM, ANQGSEA. The CDR3 extends over 15 amino acids. CDR3 DNA sequence: TGCAGCGTCAGGAGACTAGCGGGAGGCGCAGAGACCCAGTACTTC. This gives the protein CSVRRLAGGAETQYF.

V and J are TRBV4-1 and TRBJ2-1; D may be TRBD2 (6 bases). The germline V and J ends were trimmed by 1 base and 9 bases, with 19 bases remaining between them. The CDR3 consists of 16 residues. Germline assignment: CDR1 MGHRA and CDR2 YSYEKL. In nucleotides, the CDR3 is TGCGCCAGCAGCCAAGGCGGGGCGGGTGAATACGGTGAGCAGTTCTTC. Its translation: CASSQGGAGEYGEQFF.

This clonotype turned up a few times. CDR3 coding DNA: TGTGCCAGCAGGCTAGCGGGAGGGACCACAGATACGCAGTATTTT. It encodes CASRLAGGTTDTQYF. The chain combines TRBV11-2 with TRBJ2-3, with TRBD2 matching over 12 bases. The J segment lost 2 bases and the V segment lost 6 bases, leaving 3 bases of the junction unmatched. Germline assignment: CDR1 SGHAT and CDR2 FQNNGV. This CDR3 is built from 15 residues.

This chain links TRBV7-6 with TRBJ2-7; no clear D. CDR1 SGHVS and CDR2 FNYEAQ come from the germline V gene. There are 12 residues in the CDR3. V gave up 2 bases and J gave up 12 bases, with 14 bases separating them. CDR3 in DNA: TGTGCCAGCAGCTTACGCCGGATACGGAGGTACGTC. Amino acid sequence: CASSLRRIRRYV.

The chain is built from TRBV6-5 and TRBJ2-3, with D uncertain. Between the trimmed V and J ends, which lost 0 bases and 3 bases, there was a span of 4 bases. The CDR3 consists of 13 residues. The germline V gene encodes CDR1 MNHEY and CDR2 SVGAGI. In DNA, the CDR3 is TGTGCCAGCAGTTACTCGGCAACAGATACGCAGTATTTT. Translating gives CASSYSATDTQYF.